This TCR beta chain comes out of a study of chemoradiotherapy in HPV16-positive cancers. About the study: A couple of HPV16-positive patients' cells yielded candidate HPV-specific clones and common motifs.

This CDR3 is built from 16 residues. Germline lookup yields CDR1 SGHDT and CDR2 YYEEEE. Losses at the gene ends were 3 bases for V and 6 bases for J; bases not matched to a gene: 10. TCRdb keeps only in-frame clones here, not all; method: immunoSEQ multiplex PCR. The top ten clones hold about 4.8% of a sample with about 39,000 clones, around three quarters of them seen once. The chain links TRBV5-6 to TRBJ1-5; 9 bases map to TRBD1. Sequenced material: blood, taken from a patient who underwent chemoradiotherapy. This clonotype was obtained from a human donor with HPV-associated anogenital cancer. The CDR3 spells CASSSGGGTGLQPQHF. For the CDR3, the DNA is TGTGCCAGCAGCTCAGGGGGAGGGACAGGGCTTCAGCCCCAGCATTTT. The entire variable domain, with the rest obtained from reference TRBV5-6 and TRBJ1-5, is as follows: DAGVTQSPTHLIKTRGQQVTLRCSPKSGHDTVSWYQQALGQGPQFIFQYYEEEERQRGNFPDRFSGHQFPNYSSELNVNALLLGDSALYLCASSSGGGTGLQPQHFGDGTRLSIL.